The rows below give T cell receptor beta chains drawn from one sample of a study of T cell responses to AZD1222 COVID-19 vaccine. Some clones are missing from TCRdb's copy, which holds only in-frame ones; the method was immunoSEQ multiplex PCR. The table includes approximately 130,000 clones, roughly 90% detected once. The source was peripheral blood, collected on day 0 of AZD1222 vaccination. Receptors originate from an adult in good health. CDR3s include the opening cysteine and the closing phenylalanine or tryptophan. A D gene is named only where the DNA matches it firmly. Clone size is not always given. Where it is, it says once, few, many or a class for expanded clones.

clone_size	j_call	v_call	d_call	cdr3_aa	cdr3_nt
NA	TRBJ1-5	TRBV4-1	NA	CASSQEFGRSNQPQHF	TGCGCCAGCAGCCAAGAGTTTGGACGTTCAAATCAGCCCCAGCATTTT
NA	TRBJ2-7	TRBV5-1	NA	CASSLVGGSYEQYF	TGCGCCAGCAGCTTGGTGGGCGGCTCCTACGAGCAGTACTTC
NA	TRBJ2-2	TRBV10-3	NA	CAISAIATGELFF	TGTGCCATCAGTGCAATCGCCACCGGGGAGCTGTTTTTT
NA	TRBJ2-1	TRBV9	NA	CASSVDSSYNEQFF	TGTGCCAGCAGCGTAGATTCGTCCTACAATGAGCAGTTCTTC
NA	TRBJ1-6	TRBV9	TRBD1	CASSLTGPGSPLHF	TGTGCCAGCAGCTTGACAGGGCCTGGGTCACCCCTCCACTTT
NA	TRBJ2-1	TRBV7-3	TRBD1	CASSPNRGQAYNEQFF	TGTGCCAGCAGCCCCAACCGCGGACAGGCTTACAATGAGCAGTTCTTC
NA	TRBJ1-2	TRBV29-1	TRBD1	CSVNQGGDGYTF	TGCAGCGTTAATCAGGGGGGGGATGGCTACACCTTC
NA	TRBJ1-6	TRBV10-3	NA	CAISELDSLNSPLHF	TGTGCCATCAGTGAGCTTGACAGTTTAAATTCACCCCTCCACTTT
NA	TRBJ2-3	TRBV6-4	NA	CASSDSTTDTQYF	TGTGCCAGCAGTGACTCGACGACAGATACGCAGTATTTT
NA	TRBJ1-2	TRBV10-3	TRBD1	CAISVPKGQVNGYTF	TGTGCCATCAGTGTCCCAAAGGGACAGGTTAATGGCTACACCTTC
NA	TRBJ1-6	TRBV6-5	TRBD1	CASSYRTGVYSPLHF	TGTGCCAGCAGTTACCGGACAGGGGTGTATTCACCCCTCCACTTT
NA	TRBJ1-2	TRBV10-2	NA	CASSDLVALSGYTF	TGCGCCAGCAGTGATCTCGTTGCATTGTCTGGCTACACCTTC
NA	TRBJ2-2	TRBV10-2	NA	CASGRSGTGELFF	TGCGCCAGCGGGCGTTCGGGGACCGGGGAGCTGTTTTTT
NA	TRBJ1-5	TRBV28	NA	CASSLGGRGQPQHF	TGTGCCAGCAGTTTAGGAGGCAGGGGTCAACCCCAGCATTTT
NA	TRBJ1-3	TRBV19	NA	CASSTRDRSGNTIYF	TGTGCCAGTAGTACCCGAGACAGGTCTGGAAACACCATATATTTT
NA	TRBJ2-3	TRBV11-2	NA	CASSLVRDHETSTDTQYF	TGTGCCAGCAGCTTAGTTAGGGACCACGAAACTAGCACAGATACGCAGTATTTT
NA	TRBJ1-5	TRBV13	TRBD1	CASSFGTGGFQPQHF	TGTGCCAGCAGCTTCGGAACAGGGGGCTTTCAGCCCCAGCATTTT
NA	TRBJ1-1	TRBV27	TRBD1	CASSSGTGAGTEAFF	TGTGCCAGCAGTTCGGGGACAGGCGCTGGCACTGAAGCTTTCTTT
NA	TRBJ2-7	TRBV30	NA	CAWSVEGWGEQYF	TGTGCCTGGAGTGTTGAAGGGTGGGGCGAGCAGTACTTC
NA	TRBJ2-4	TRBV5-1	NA	CASSFDKNIQYF	TGCGCCAGCAGCTTCGATAAAAACATTCAGTACTTC
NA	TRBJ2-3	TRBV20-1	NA	CSASFPDTQYF	TGCAGTGCTAGTTTTCCAGATACGCAGTATTTT
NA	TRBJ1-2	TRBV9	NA	CASSVANGGGRGYTF	TGTGCCAGCAGCGTAGCTAACGGAGGAGGCAGGGGCTACACCTTC
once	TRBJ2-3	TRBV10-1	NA	CASRRPAKGTDTQYF	TGCGCCAGCAGAAGACCCGCTAAGGGCACAGATACGCAGTATTTT
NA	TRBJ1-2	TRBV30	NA	CAWSAEENYGYTF	TGTGCCTGGAGTGCGGAGGAGAACTATGGCTACACCTTC
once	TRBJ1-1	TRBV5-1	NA	CASSSHMRGTEAFF	TGCGCCAGCAGCTCCCACATGAGGGGCACTGAAGCTTTCTTT
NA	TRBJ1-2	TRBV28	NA	CASSLKGRGYTF	TGTGCCAGCAGTTTGAAGGGTCGTGGCTACACCTTC
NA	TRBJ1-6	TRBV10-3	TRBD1	CAIRILRKTGGKDSPLHF	TGTGCCATCAGAATACTAAGAAAGACAGGGGGTAAAGATTCACCCCTCCACTTT
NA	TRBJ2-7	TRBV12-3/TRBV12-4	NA	CASSLGVGYEQYF	TGTGCCAGCAGTTTAGGCGTCGGCTACGAGCAGTACTTC
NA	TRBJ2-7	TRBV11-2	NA	CASSLEAQPTYEQYF	TGTGCCAGCAGCTTAGAGGCGCAACCTACCTACGAGCAGTACTTC
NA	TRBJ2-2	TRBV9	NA	CASSFTANTGELFF	TGTGCCAGCAGTTTTACCGCGAACACCGGGGAGCTGTTTTTT
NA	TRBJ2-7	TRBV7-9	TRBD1	CASSLYGQGESTYEQYF	TGTGCCAGCAGCCTTTACGGACAGGGCGAAAGTACCTACGAGCAGTACTTC
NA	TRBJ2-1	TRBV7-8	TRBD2	CASSLGLAGRYNEQFF	TGTGCCAGCAGCTTAGGACTAGCGGGACGCTACAATGAGCAGTTCTTC
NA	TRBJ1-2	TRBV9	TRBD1	CASSVDAGGTGYTF	TGTGCCAGCAGCGTAGATGCAGGGGGCACTGGCTACACCTTC
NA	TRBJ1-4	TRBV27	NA	CASSLRAKMVPVEKLFF	TGTGCCAGCAGTCTCCGGGCCAAAATGGTACCAGTTGAAAAACTGTTTTTT
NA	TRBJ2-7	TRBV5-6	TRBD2	CASSGGLAEGSYEQYF	TGTGCCAGCAGCGGGGGACTAGCGGAAGGTAGCTACGAGCAGTACTTC
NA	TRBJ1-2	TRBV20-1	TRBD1	CSASTGDINYGYTF	TGCAGTGCTAGTACAGGGGACATTAACTATGGCTACACCTTC
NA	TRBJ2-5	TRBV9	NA	CASSAQGGPTETQYF	TGTGCCAGCAGCGCCCAAGGAGGGCCAACGGAGACCCAGTACTTC
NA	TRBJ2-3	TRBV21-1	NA	CASSKMLLGTSGDPGCADTQYF	TGTGCCAGCAGCAAAATGTTACTGGGGACTAGCGGAGATCCCGGTTGCGCAGATACGCAGTATTTT
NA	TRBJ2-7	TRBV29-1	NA	CSVAPIGTIHEQYF	TGCAGCGTTGCCCCGATAGGGACAATCCACGAGCAGTACTTC
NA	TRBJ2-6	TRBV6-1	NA	CASSDGPGSSGANVLTF	TGTGCCAGCAGTGACGGCCCCGGGAGCTCTGGGGCCAACGTCCTGACTTTC
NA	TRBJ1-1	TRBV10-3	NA	CAISPGVNTEAFF	TGTGCCATCAGTCCCGGCGTGAACACTGAAGCTTTCTTT
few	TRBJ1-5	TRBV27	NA	CASSSEGRQGQPQHF	TGTGCCAGCAGTTCGGAGGGGCGGCAGGGGCAGCCCCAGCATTTT
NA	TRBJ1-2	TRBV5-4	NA	CASSLRNLPTARYGYTF	TGTGCCAGCAGCTTGCGAAATCTCCCAACAGCGAGATATGGCTACACCTTC
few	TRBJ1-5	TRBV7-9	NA	CASSLDQGQPQHF	TGTGCCAGCAGCTTAGATCAGGGGCAGCCCCAGCATTTT
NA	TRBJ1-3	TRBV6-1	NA	CASSEVGASGNTIYF	TGTGCCAGCAGTGAAGTAGGAGCGTCTGGAAACACCATATATTTT
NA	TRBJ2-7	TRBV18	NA	CASSPRKTGSEQYF	TGTGCCAGCTCACCACGCAAAACAGGGTCCGAGCAGTACTTC
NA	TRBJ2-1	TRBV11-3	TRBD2	CASSLTSGARGEQFF	TGTGCCAGCAGCTTGACTAGCGGAGCTCGGGGGGAGCAGTTCTTC
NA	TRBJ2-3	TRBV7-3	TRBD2	CASSKGASGRTDTQYF	TGTGCCAGCAGCAAAGGGGCTAGCGGGAGAACAGATACGCAGTATTTT
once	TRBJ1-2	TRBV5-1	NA	CASSLEPFYNYGYTF	TGCGCCAGCAGCTTGGAACCCTTTTATAACTATGGCTACACCTTC
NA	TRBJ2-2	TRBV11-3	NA	CASSPGPGTGELFF	TGTGCCAGCAGCCCCGGACCAGGCACCGGGGAGCTGTTTTTT
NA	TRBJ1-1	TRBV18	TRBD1	CASSPGQGMNTEAFF	TGTGCCAGCTCACCCGGACAGGGAATGAACACTGAAGCTTTCTTT
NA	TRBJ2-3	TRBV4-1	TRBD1	CASSHPPGTGGTGDTQYF	TGCGCCAGCAGCCACCCCCCCGGGACAGGCGGTACGGGAGATACGCAGTATTTT
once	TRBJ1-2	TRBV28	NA	CASSLTGPYGYTF	TGTGCCAGCAGCTTAACAGGGCCCTATGGCTACACCTTC
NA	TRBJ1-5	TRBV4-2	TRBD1	CASSQGVRQGTQPQHF	TGTGCCAGCAGCCAAGGGGTAAGACAGGGCACTCAGCCCCAGCATTTT
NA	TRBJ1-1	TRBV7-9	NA	CASTRGATEAFF	TGTGCCAGCACCCGGGGGGCCACTGAAGCTTTCTTT
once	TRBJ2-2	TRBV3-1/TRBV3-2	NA	CASSQDDVPGELFF	TGTGCCAGCAGCCAAGATGACGTTCCCGGGGAGCTGTTTTTT
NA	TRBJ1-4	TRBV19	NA	CASSIIGRATNEKLFF	TGTGCCAGTAGTATAATAGGCAGAGCAACTAATGAAAAACTGTTTTTT
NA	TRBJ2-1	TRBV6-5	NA	CASSSAGAHGNEQFF	TGTGCCAGCAGCTCAGCAGGGGCCCATGGGAATGAGCAGTTCTTC
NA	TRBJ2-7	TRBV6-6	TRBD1	CASRGQYYEQYF	TGTGCCAGCCGGGGACAGTACTACGAGCAGTACTTC
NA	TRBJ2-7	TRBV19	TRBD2	CATQSLTSGTYEQYF	TGTGCCACCCAATCCTTGACTAGCGGCACCTACGAGCAGTACTTC